Below, 3 T cell receptor beta chains from the same sample are listed, as sequenced in a study. TCRdb reprocessed the 5' RACE reads via MiXCR and lists one record per CDR3 protein. The sample holds about 53,000 distinct CDR3 sequences, approximately 25% seen once. The source material was tumor-infiltrating naive CD4+ T cells sorted from the breast tumor. Noted subset: naive CD4+ T cells, CD4+CD45RA+CD25-. The receptors shown here come from a female donor with breast cancer.

This clonotype has just a few counts. This chain links TRBV7-2 with TRBJ2-5; D might be TRBD1 or TRBD2, each matching 5 bases. The germline V gene has CDR1 SGHTA and CDR2 FQGNSA. Trimming shortened V by 2 bases and J by 4 bases, and 11 bases separated the two germline ends. The CDR3 spans 14 residues. CDR3 loop: CASSLSSGRETQYF. DNA for the CDR3: TGTGCCAGCAGCTTATCGTCGGGGCGAGAGACCCAGTACTTC.

The chain uses TRBV7-8 and TRBJ2-5; TRBD2 is a possible D gene (6 bases). V was pared by 1 base and J by 6 bases, with 9 bases between. The CDR3 extends over 13 amino acids. Germline V gene sequence: CDR1 SGHVS, CDR2 FQNEAQ. The CDR3 sequence: CASSLGGEQTQYF. Here the CDR3 DNA reads TGTGCCAGCAGCTTAGGGGGGGAGCAGACCCAGTACTTC.

The V gene is TRBV4-3, the J gene TRBJ1-6; perhaps TRBD1 as D (6 bases). This CDR3 spans 16 amino acids. CDR1 and CDR2 (germline): LGHNA, YSLEER. Deletions cut 2 bases from V and 8 bases from J, with 16 bases between. The CDR3 coding sequence is TGCGCCAGCAGCCAAACCTCGACAGGAGGGGATTCACCCCTCCACTTT. It yields the protein CASSQTSTGGDSPLHF.